This TCR beta chain was captured by sequencing in a study of CD8+ T cells in alopecia areata. Study context: Percentage of affected scalp area was the basis on which treated patients' severity was scored.

To note about this clone: Its antigen is not identified.

Study-wide results and limits: Tofacitinib yielded significantly lower scalp clonality and fewer expanded CD8+ clones among the top 100.

The CDR3 has 15 amino acids. The V gene's germline CDR1 is SGHTA and CDR2 FQGNSA. The junction had 2 bases not matched to a gene; V was cut back by 5 bases and J by 3 bases. RNA extraction was followed by reverse transcription into cDNA, which acted as the sequencing template. Libraries were prepared by immunoSEQ multiplex PCR; TCRdb keeps only in-frame clonotypes and omits some of them. The table includes about 40,000 clones, 80% to 95% detected once. As to treatment: oral pan-JAK inhibitor, 5-10 mg twice daily. This clonotype was obtained from a human donor with alopecia areata. This specimen consisted of CD8+ T cells sorted from blood, obtained at week 24, from a patient treated with tofacitinib. The rearrangement joins TRBV7-2 to TRBJ2-7, with 15 bases identical to TRBD2. CDR3 DNA: TGTGCCAGCAGCCCGGGACTAGCGGGGGGCTACGAGCAGTACTTC. Amino acids: CASSPGLAGGYEQYF.